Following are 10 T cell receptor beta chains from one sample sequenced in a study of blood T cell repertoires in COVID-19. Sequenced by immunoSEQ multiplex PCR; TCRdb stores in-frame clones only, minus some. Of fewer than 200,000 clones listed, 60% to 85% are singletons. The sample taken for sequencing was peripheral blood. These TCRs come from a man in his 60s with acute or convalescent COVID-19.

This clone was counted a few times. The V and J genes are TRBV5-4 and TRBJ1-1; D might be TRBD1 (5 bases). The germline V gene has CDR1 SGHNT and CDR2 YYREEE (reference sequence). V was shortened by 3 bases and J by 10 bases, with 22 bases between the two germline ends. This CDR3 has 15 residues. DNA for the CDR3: TGTGCCAGCAGCTCCCGCCGCAGGGAGGGTCTTGTAGCTTTCTTT. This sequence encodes CASSSRRREGLVAFF.

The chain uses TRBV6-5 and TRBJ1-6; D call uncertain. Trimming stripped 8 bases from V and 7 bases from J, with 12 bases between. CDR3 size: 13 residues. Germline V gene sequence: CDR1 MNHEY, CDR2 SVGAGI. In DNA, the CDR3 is TGTGCCAGCGCTTGGGTGGAGAATTCACCCCTCCACTTT. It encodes CASAWVENSPLHF.

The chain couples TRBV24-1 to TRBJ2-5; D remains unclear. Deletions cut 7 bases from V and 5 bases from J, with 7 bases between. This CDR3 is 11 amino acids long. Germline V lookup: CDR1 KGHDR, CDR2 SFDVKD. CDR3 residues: CATSYLETQYF. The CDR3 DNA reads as TGTGCCACCAGCTATCTGGAGACCCAGTACTTC.

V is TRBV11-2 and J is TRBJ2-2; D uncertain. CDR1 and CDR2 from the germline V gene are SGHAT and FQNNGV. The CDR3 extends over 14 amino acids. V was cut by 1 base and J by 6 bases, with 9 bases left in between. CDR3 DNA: TGTGCCAGCAGCTTAGTTTTATTCTCCGGGGAGCTGTTTTTT. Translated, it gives CASSLVLFSGELFF.

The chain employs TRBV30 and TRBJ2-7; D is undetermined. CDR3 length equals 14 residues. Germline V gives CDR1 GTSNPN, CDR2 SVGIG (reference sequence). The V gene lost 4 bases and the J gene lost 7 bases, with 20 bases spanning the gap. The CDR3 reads CAWNKPGPPGEQYF. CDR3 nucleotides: TGTGCCTGGAATAAGCCCGGTCCCCCCGGGGAGCAGTACTTC. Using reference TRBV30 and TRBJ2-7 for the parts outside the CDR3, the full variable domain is SQTIHQWPATLVQPVGSPLSLECTVEGTSNPNLYWYRQAAGRGLQLLFYSVGIGQISSEVPQNLSASRPQDRQFILSSKKLLLSDSGFYLCAWNKPGPPGEQYFGPGTRLTVT.

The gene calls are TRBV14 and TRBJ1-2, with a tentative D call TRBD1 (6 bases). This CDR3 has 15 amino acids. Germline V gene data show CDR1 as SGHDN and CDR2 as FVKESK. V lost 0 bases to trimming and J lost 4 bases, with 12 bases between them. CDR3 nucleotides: TGTGCCAGCAGCCAAGATATGGACAGCACCTATGGCTACACCTTC. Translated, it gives CASSQDMDSTYGYTF.

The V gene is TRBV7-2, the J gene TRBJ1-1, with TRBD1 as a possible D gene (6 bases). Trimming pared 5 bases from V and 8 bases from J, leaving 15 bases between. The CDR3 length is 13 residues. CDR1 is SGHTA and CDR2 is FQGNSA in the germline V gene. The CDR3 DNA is TGTGCCAGCAGCCGCCGGACAGAGTGGGAAGCTTTCTTT. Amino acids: CASSRRTEWEAFF.

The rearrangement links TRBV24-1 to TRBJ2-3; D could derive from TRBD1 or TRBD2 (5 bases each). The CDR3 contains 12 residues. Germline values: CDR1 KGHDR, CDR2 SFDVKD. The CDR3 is CATGADRDTQYF. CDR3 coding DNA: TGTGCAACCGGGGCAGATCGAGATACGCAGTATTTT.

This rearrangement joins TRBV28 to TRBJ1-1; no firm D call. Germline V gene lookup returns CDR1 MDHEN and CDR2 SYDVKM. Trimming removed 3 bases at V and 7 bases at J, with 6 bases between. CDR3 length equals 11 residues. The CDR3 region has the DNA TGTGCCAGCAGTTTCGCTAGTGAAGCTTTCTTT. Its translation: CASSFASEAFF.

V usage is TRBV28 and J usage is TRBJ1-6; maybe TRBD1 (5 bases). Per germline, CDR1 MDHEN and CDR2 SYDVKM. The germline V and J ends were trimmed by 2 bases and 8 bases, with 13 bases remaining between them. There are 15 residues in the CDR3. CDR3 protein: CASSLEAGTDSPLHF. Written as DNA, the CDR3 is TGTGCCAGCAGTTTAGAAGCGGGGACGGATTCACCCCTCCACTTT.